The present entry profiles one T cell receptor (beta chain) with its context. Its antigen is unidentified. The data were obtained in a study of quantifying T cell responses using KT2 cells. Across the study: cDNA was made from DNase-treated RNA using alpha and beta constant primers. The second PCR was a qPCR stopped at a predetermined fluorescence threshold. Broader study findings: Even the lowest spike-in, about one KT2 cell per 100,000 PBMC, yielded detectable KT2 sequences.

The V end was cut by 1 base, the J end by 1 base, with 3 bases between. Germline CDR1 and CDR2: DFQATT and SNEGSKA (reference sequence). The CDR3 spans 12 residues. The cDNA 3' end received a ligated oligonucleotide with a UMI. First-round PCR used three to four cycles and beta primers RC1.1 and RC1.2 covering TRBC1 and TRBC2. TCRdb called the UMI-ligation and nested PCR reads again in MiXCR, with one record for every CDR3 protein. The profile shows over 55,000 distinct CDR3 sequences, around 12% of them singletons. The chain employs TRBV20-1 and TRBJ2-3; unclear D gene. Source material: PBMCs spiked with cells of the T cell clone KT2. The TCR was taken from a human donor. CDR3 region: CSARGGTDTQYF. The CDR3 DNA reads TGCAGTGCTAGAGGGGGCACAGATACGCAGTATTTT.